These T cell receptor beta chains were read from a single sample in a study of shared clonotypes between healthy human individuals. The data were produced by immunoSEQ multiplex PCR, yet TCRdb's version contains in-frame clones alone and is incomplete. The profile covers approximately 1.9 million clones, with 93% appearing a single time and less than 2% taken by the ten largest. Sequenced input: naive CD8+ T cells from PBMCs. These receptors were collected from a man aged 18-30 years in good health. Some clones in this sample may be carry-over from other donors' samples. Both conserved end residues are part of each CDR3. A D gene is named only where the DNA matches it firmly. The size of a clone is reported for some rows only, either as once, few or many, or as a class for expanded clones.

V: TRBV27
D: NA
J: TRBJ1-2
size: NA
CDR3: CASSLDSRYGYTF

V: TRBV2
D: TRBD2
J: TRBJ2-3
size: NA
CDR3: CASRTSGNSDTQYF

V: TRBV30
D: TRBD1
J: TRBJ1-5
size: NA
CDR3: CASGQGARQPQHF

V: TRBV6-5
D: NA
J: TRBJ1-1
size: few
CDR3: CASSYNMRTEAFF

V: TRBV27
D: TRBD1
J: TRBJ1-1
size: NA
CDR3: CASRGQGSTEAFF

V: TRBV15
D: NA
J: TRBJ2-7
size: NA
CDR3: CATSRDGQTYEQYF

V: TRBV10-1
D: NA
J: TRBJ2-1
size: NA
CDR3: CASSEIPFPAGHNEQFF

V: TRBV27
D: TRBD1
J: TRBJ1-1
size: NA
CDR3: CASSLQGANTEAFF

V: TRBV27
D: NA
J: TRBJ2-5
size: NA
CDR3: CASSRYQETQYF

V: TRBV6-1
D: NA
J: TRBJ1-5
size: NA
CDR3: CASNPDSNQPQHF

V: TRBV11-2
D: TRBD1
J: TRBJ2-7
size: NA
CDR3: CASTGTVYEQYF